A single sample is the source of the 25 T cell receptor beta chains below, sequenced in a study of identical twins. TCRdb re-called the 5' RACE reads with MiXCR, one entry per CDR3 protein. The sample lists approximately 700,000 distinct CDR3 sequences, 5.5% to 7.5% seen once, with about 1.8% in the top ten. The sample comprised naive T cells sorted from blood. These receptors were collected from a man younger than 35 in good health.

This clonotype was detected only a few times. In DNA, the CDR3 is TGTGCCAGCAGCGAAACCCCGGGACTAGTCTACGAGCAGTACTTC. Amino acids: CASSETPGLVYEQYF. The genes are TRBV12-3 or TRBV12-4 and TRBJ2-7; 8 bases match TRBD2. Losses at the gene ends were 6 bases for V and 3 bases for J; bases not matched to a gene: 10. This CDR3 spans 15 amino acids.

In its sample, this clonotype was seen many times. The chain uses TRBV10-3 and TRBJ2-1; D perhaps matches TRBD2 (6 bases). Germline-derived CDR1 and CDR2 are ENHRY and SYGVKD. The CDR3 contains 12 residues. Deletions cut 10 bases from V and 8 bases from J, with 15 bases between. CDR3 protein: CATLRELDEQFF. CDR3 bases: TGTGCCACCCTACGGGAGTTGGATGAGCAGTTCTTC.

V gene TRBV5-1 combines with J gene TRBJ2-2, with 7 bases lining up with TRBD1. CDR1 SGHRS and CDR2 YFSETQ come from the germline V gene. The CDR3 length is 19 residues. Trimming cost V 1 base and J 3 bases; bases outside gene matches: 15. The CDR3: CASSLRDSSYLEHTGELFF. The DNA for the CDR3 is TGCGCCAGCAGCTTGCGGGACAGCTCCTATTTAGAGCACACCGGGGAGCTGTTTTTT.

CDR3 residues: CASSLGGGRTYEQYV. In nucleotides, the CDR3 is TGTGCCAGCAGTTTAGGGGGAGGTCGGACCTACGAGCAGTACGTC. The chain employs TRBV12-3 or TRBV12-4 and TRBJ2-7; TRBD2 might be the D (6 bases). With 1 base removed from V and 2 bases from J, the gap between germline ends came to 12 bases. The CDR3 loop spans 15 amino acids.

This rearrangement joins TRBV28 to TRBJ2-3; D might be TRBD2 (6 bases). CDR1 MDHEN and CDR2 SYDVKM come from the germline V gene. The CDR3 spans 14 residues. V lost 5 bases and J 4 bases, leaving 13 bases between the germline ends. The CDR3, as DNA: TGTGCCAGCAGTCTCGGGAGTTCGGCAGATACGCAGTATTTT. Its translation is CASSLGSSADTQYF.

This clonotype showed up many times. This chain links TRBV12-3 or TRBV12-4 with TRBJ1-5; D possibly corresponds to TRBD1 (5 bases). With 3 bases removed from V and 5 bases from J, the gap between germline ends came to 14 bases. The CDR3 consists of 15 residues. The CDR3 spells CASSLAGGGDQPQHF. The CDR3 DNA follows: TGTGCCAGCAGTTTGGCGGGGGGGGGAGATCAGCCCCAGCATTTT.

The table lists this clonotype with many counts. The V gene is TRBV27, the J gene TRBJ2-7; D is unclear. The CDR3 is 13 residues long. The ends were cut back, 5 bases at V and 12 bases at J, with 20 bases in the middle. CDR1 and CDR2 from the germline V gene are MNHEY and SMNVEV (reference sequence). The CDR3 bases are TGTGCCAGCAGTCCAACCAATGCTTTCTATCCGTACTTC. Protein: CASSPTNAFYPYF.

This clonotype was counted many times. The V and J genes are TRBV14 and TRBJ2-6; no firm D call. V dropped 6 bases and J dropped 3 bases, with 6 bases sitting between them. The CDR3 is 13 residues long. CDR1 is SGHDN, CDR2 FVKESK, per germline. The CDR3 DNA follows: TGTGCCAGCAGGCAACTTGGGGCCAACGTCCTGACTTTC. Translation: CASRQLGANVLTF.

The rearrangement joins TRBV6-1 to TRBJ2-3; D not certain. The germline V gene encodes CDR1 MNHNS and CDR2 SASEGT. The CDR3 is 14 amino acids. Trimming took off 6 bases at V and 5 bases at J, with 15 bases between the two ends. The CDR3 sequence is CASSQIGALDTQYF. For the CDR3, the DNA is TGTGCCAGCAGCCAAATCGGAGCTTTAGATACGCAGTATTTT.

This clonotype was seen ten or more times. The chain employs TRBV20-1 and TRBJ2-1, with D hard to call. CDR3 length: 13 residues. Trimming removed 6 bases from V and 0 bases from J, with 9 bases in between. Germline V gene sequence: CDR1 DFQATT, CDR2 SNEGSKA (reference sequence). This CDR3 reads CSAPQPSYNEQFF. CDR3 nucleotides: TGCAGTGCGCCCCAGCCCTCCTACAATGAGCAGTTCTTC.

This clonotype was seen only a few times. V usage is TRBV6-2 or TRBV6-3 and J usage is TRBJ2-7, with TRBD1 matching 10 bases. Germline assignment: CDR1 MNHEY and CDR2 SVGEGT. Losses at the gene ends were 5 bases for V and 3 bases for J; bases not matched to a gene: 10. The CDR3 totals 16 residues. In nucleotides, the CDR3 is TGTGCCAGCAGTACCCCCAAGACAGGGGGCTTCTACGAGCAGTACTTC. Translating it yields CASSTPKTGGFYEQYF.

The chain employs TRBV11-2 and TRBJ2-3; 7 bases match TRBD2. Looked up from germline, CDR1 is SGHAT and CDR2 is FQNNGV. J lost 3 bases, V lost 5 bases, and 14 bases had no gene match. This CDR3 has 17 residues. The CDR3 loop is CASSQTLAGDGTDTQYF. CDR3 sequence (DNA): TGTGCCAGCAGCCAGACTCTGGCGGGAGACGGAACAGATACGCAGTATTTT. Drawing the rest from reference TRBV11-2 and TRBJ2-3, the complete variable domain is EAGVAQSPRYKIIEKRQSVAFWCNPISGHATLYWYQQILGQGPKLLIQFQNNGVVDDSQLPKDRFSAERLKGVDSTLKIQPAKLEDSAVYLCASSQTLAGDGTDTQYFGPGTRLTVL.

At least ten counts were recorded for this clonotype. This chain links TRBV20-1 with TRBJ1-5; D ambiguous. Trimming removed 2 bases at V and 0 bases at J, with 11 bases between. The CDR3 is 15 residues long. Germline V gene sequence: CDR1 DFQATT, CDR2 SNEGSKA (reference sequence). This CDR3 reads CSARISVDSNQPQHF. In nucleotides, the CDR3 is TGCAGTGCTAGAATTAGCGTAGATAGCAATCAGCCCCAGCATTTT.

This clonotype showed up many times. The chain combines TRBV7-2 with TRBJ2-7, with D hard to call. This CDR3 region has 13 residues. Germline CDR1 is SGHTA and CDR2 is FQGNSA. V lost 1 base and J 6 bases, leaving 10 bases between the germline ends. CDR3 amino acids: CASSLVRVSEQYF. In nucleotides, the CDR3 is TGTGCCAGCAGCTTAGTAAGGGTGAGCGAGCAGTACTTC.

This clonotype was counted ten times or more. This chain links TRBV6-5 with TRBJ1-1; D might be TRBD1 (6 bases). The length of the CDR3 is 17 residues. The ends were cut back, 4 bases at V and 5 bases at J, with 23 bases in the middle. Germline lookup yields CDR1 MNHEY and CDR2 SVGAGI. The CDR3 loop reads CASSLGLGGADLTEAFF. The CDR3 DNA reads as TGTGCCAGCAGTTTAGGGTTGGGGGGGGCGGATTTGACTGAAGCTTTCTTT.

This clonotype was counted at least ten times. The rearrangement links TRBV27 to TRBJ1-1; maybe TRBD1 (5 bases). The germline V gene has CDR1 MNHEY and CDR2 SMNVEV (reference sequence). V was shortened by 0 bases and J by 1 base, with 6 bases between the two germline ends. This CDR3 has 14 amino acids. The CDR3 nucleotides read TGTGCCAGCAGTTTATCCCAGGGGAACACTGAAGCTTTCTTT. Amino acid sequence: CASSLSQGNTEAFF.

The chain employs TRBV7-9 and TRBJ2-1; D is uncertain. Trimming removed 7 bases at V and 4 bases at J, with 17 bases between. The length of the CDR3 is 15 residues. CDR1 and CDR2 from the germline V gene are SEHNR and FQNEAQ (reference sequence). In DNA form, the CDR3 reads TGTGCCAGCATTATGCCGGGCAGCCTTTACAATGAGCAGTTCTTC. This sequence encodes CASIMPGSLYNEQFF.

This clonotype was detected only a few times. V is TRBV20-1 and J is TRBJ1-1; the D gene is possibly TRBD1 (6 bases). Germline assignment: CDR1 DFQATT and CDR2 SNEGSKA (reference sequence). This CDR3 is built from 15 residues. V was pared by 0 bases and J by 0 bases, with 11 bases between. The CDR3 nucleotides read TGCAGTGCTAGAGATGATGGGGGCATGAACACTGAAGCTTTCTTT. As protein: CSARDDGGMNTEAFF.

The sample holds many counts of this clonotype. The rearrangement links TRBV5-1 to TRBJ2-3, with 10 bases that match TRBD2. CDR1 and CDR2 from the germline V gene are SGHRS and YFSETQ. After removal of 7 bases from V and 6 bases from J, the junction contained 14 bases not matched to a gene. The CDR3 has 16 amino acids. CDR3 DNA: TGCGCCAGCGGAAGCGGGAGGGCTTCTGTGTGGGATACGCAGTATTTT. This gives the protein CASGSGRASVWDTQYF.

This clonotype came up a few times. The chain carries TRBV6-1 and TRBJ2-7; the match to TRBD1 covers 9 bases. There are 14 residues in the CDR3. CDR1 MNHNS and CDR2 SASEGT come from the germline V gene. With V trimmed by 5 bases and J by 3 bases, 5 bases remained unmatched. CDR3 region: CASSKDRGGYEQYF. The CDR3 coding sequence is TGTGCCAGCAGTAAAGACAGGGGGGGCTACGAGCAGTACTTC.

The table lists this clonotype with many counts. The CDR3 protein is CSATSGRAQETQYF. In DNA form, the CDR3 reads TGCAGTGCTACAAGCGGGAGGGCCCAAGAGACCCAGTACTTC. The J gene is TRBJ2-5, the V gene TRBV20-1, with TRBD2 identical over 10 bases. The CDR3 is 14 residues long. Per germline, CDR1 DFQATT and CDR2 SNEGSKA (reference sequence). Germline trimming cut 4 bases from V and 1 base from J; bases unmatched to any gene: 3.

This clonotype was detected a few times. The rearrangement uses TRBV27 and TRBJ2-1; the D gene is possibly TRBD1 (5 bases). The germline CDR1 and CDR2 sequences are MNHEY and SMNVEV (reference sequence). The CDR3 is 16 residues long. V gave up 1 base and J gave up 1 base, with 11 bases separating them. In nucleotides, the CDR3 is TGTGCCAGCAGTTTATATGAAGGGGCTTCCTACAATGAGCAGTTCTTC. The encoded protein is CASSLYEGASYNEQFF.

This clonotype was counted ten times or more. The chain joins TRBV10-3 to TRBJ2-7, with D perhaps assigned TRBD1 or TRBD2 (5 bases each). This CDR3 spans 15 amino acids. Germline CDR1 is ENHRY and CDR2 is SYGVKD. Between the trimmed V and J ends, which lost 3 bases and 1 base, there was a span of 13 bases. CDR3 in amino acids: CAISDGASFSYEQYV. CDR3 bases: TGTGCCATCAGTGACGGGGCCTCCTTTTCCTACGAGCAGTACGTC.

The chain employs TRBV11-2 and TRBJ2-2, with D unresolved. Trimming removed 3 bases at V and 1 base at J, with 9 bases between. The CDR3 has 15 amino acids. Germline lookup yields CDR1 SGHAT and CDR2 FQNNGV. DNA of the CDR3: TGTGCCAGCAGCTTTGGCAGGAGGAACACCGGGGAGCTGTTTTTT. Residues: CASSFGRRNTGELFF.

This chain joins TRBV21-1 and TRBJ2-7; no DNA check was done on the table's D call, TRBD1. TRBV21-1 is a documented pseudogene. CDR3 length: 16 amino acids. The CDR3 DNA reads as TGTGCCAGCAGGACCCAGATGGGGGAAGGGATGTGCGAGCAGTACGTC. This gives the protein CASRTQMGEGMCEQYV.